This TCR beta chain derives from a study of OX40 agonist ivuxolimab in advanced cancers. Study overall: Two patients with cutaneous melanoma and one with hepatocellular carcinoma, three in total, showed partial responses.

Findings and limits, study-wide: Relatively little clonal expansion, among the lowest observed, appeared in partial responders at 0.1-3.0 mg/kg. There were, on average, more expanded clones in CD8+ T cells than in CD4+.

This clone was picked up a small number of times. Its antigen remains unknown. The assay was immunoSEQ multiplex PCR, and TCRdb's table has in-frame clones only and misses some. Here the sample spans over 25,000 clones, 70% to 90% being singletons. Trimming took 6 bases from V and 0 from J; bases not matched to a gene: 13. There are 18 residues in the CDR3. Germline values: CDR1 LNHDA, CDR2 SQIVND (reference sequence). The receptor was derived from an adult with an advanced solid tumor such as melanoma, head and neck, liver or kidney cancer. The material sequenced was CD4+ or CD8+ T cells sorted from blood, taken in a trial of the OX40 agonist ivuxolimab. The rearrangement links TRBV19 to TRBJ1-2; 10 bases agree with TRBD1. The CDR3 spells CASRPSGTGVKANYGYTF. The CDR3 nucleotides are TGTGCCAGTAGGCCATCCGGGACAGGGGTAAAAGCTAACTATGGCTACACCTTC.